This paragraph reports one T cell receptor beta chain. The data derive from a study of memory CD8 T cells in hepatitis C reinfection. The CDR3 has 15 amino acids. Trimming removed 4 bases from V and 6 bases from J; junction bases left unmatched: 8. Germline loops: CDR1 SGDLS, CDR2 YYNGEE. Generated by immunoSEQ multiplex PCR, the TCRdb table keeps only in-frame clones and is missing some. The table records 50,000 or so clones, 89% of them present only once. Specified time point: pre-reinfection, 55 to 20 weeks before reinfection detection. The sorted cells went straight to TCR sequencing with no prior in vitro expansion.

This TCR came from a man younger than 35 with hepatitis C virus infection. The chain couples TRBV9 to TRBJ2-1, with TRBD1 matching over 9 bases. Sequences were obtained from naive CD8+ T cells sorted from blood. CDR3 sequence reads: CASSRSGTGTNEQFF. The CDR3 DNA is TGTGCCAGCAGCCGCTCCGGGACAGGGACCAATGAGCAGTTCTTC.